The rows below give T cell receptor beta chains drawn from one sample of a study of regulatory T cells in long-lasting Graves disease. TCRdb re-derived calls from the multiplex PCR reads in MiXCR, one entry per CDR3 protein. In the table there are about 450,000 distinct CDR3 sequences, roughly 15% of which are singletons. These data are also associated with another study on T cells in Graves' hyperthyroidism and ophthalmopathy.

The sample in question was peripheral blood mononuclear cells (PBMCs), obtained at new diagnosis, from a patient treated with antithyroid drugs. Receptors originate from a woman aged 50 to 65 with Graves disease. The CDR3 runs from the conserved cysteine through the conserved F or W. D genes are given only for firm matches.

V	D	J	length	CDR3
TRBV11-2	-	TRBJ2-2	15	CASSLQPRGIGELFF
TRBV5-1	TRBD1	TRBJ2-5	15	CASSSGTGTGETQYF
TRBV20-1	TRBD2	TRBJ2-1	15	CSARIAGFSYNEQFF
TRBV29-1	-	TRBJ2-6	14	CSVEDSPGANVLTF
TRBV29-1	TRBD2	TRBJ2-2	15	CSATRLAGNTGELFF
TRBV5-1	-	TRBJ2-1	15	CASSLGAGSYNEQFF
TRBV27	-	TRBJ2-1	15	CASSAPRGLTSEQFF
TRBV7-8	-	TRBJ2-7	14	CASSFPGVPVEQYF
TRBV10-3	TRBD2	TRBJ2-1	15	CAISPPSGSYNEQFF
TRBV27	TRBD1	TRBJ2-7	14	CASSTRTGIYEQYF
TRBV30	TRBD2	TRBJ2-7	12	CARGRGGYEQYF
TRBV7-9	-	TRBJ1-2	12	CASSRYTGGYTF
TRBV11-2	-	TRBJ1-6	15	CASSFQGLGNSPLQF
TRBV6-1	TRBD1	TRBJ1-5	15	CASSRRTGGNQPQHF
TRBV6-1	-	TRBJ1-6	14	CASSEASENSPLHF
TRBV7-9	-	TRBJ2-4	17	CASSSSFGGVSKNIQYF
TRBV25-1	TRBD1	TRBJ2-5	13	CASSEGTGETQYF
TRBV20-1	TRBD2	TRBJ2-1	16	CSATGWEGRSYNEQFF
TRBV3-1	-	TRBJ1-5	15	CASSQGTEHHQPQHF
TRBV28	TRBD2	TRBJ2-5	15	CASTLSGTSWETQYF
TRBV20-1	-	TRBJ1-2	17	CSARDFDAPQGWGGYTF
TRBV7-2	TRBD2	TRBJ2-3	16	CASRGLAGGWTDTQYF
TRBV5-1	-	TRBJ1-6	15	CASSLSDVLNSPLHF
TRBV6-2/TRBV6-3	TRBD2	TRBJ2-7	19	CASKPRAGSGRGVVYEQYF
TRBV7-9	-	TRBJ2-1	16	CASIQPTGSSSDEQFF
TRBV19	TRBD1	TRBJ1-1	15	CASSITGTEYTEAFF
TRBV6-1	TRBD2	TRBJ2-7	14	CASSRVGGRGEQYF
TRBV28	-	TRBJ2-1	16	CASSNVHLDGYNEQFF
TRBV28	TRBD2	TRBJ2-5	16	CASMPFWRERDETQYF
TRBV28	-	TRBJ2-7	15	CASSLDSDGSYEQYF
TRBV28	TRBD1	TRBJ1-2	13	CASTRTGAYGYTF
TRBV10-3	-	TRBJ2-3	14	CAISESGGSDTQYF
TRBV5-5	TRBD1	TRBJ2-7	15	CASSLGDRVVNEQYF
TRBV13	TRBD2	TRBJ2-3	15	CASSSERGSTDTQYF
TRBV27	-	TRBJ1-5	15	CASSSGARGDQPQHF
TRBV29-1	TRBD2	TRBJ2-7	14	CSVRGTSGAYEQYF
TRBV15	-	TRBJ2-2	15	CATSRDYGNTGELFF
TRBV5-1	-	TRBJ2-7	15	CASSLGRTTTYEQYF
TRBV4-1	TRBD1	TRBJ2-7	14	CASSPRTGLYEQYF
TRBV4-1	TRBD1	TRBJ1-2	13	CASRRTGKDGYTF
TRBV5-1	-	TRBJ2-1	15	CASSPRDAPKNEQFF
TRBV5-1	TRBD1	TRBJ2-7	12	CASVTGGGEQYF